This T cell receptor beta chain was found in a study of human T cells and chemical hapten exposure. Time point indicated: pre-sensitization, week 0. The treatment was: therapeutic diphenylcyclopropenone sensitization with weekly scalp DPC. TCRdb reprocessed the RACE reads via MiXCR and lists one record per CDR3 protein. The sample records almost 40,000 distinct CDR3 sequences, 7.5% to 8% being singletons. The junction had 11 bases not matched to a gene; V was cut back by 5 bases and J by 7 bases. The CDR3 has 17 residues. The genes are TRBV12-3 or TRBV12-4 and TRBJ2-7; TRBD2 agrees at 16 bases. The clonotype was recovered from a woman in her 50s with alopecia areata. Some clones in this sample may be carry-over from other donors' samples. This sample comprised whole blood, obtained in connection with sensitization to the hapten diphenylcyclopropenone (DPC). CDR3 in amino acids: CASSPGLAGGSKKEQYF. The CDR3 DNA reads TGTGCCAGCAGTCCGGGACTAGCGGGAGGGTCAAAGAAAGAGCAGTACTTC.